This TCR beta chain stems from a study of regulatory T cells in long-lasting Graves disease. Germline lookup yields CDR1 LNHDA and CDR2 SQIVND (reference sequence). V was cut by 1 base and J by 0 bases, with 13 bases left in between. The CDR3 contains 16 residues. Time point defined: newly diagnosed GD, antithyroid drugs for less than 3 months. RNA extracted from PBMCs served as the sequencing template. The guidelines of the American Thyroid Association were the basis for diagnosing Graves' disease. Peripheral blood, 8.5 to 9.5 milliliters per patient, was collected in EDTA tubes. This clonotype has a handful of counts. CDR3 regions were amplified by Arm-PCR using iRepertoire HTBI primers to build TCR beta libraries. From the multiplex PCR reads, TCRdb called clonotypes with MiXCR, one entry per CDR3 protein. The sample shows around 450,000 distinct CDR3 sequences, 15% of them seen only once. The sample was also reused in another study, on T cells in Graves' hyperthyroidism and ophthalmopathy.

Sequences were derived from peripheral blood mononuclear cells (PBMCs), sampled at new diagnosis, from a patient treated with antithyroid drugs. The chain has TRBV19 and TRBJ2-7; D gene uncertain. The source is a woman aged 25 to 39 with Graves disease. DNA for the CDR3: TGTGCCAGTAGTATAGGCCACAGTCGGAGCTCCTACGAGCAGTACTTC. This codes for CASSIGHSRSSYEQYF.